Presented here are 8 T cell receptor beta chains from one specimen sequenced in a study of blood T cells in healthy people across ages. Alongside a J-beta primer mix, a sample-barcoded 5' primer served in a second PCR lasting roughly 6 to 11 cycles. Each CDR3 protein gets one entry after TCRdb re-called the 5' RACE reads with MiXCR. The data hold hundreds of thousands of distinct CDR3 sequences, with about 25% observed a single time. The same sample was also studied in work on T cells of mothers and their children.

The sequenced material came from blood. These receptors all come from a boy aged 5-17 years in good health.

This clonotype has just a few counts. The chain couples TRBV7-9 to TRBJ2-5, with D maybe TRBD2 (6 bases). The J call is doubtful: the DNA matches TRBJ2-7 better. Germline V gene lookup returns CDR1 SEHNR and CDR2 FQNEAQ (reference sequence). This CDR3 is 13 amino acids long. DNA for the CDR3: TGTGCCAGCAGCTTAACCCAGGGAGGCGAGCAGTACTTC. Translation: CASSLTQGGEQYF.

The chain combines TRBV2 with TRBJ1-1; 7 bases align to TRBD1. J gave up 3 bases and V 6 bases, and 4 bases lay outside the gene matches. This CDR3 spans 13 amino acids. Germline CDR1 SNHLY, CDR2 FYNNEI. The CDR3 DNA follows: TGTGCCAGCAGGGGAGACAGGGACACTGAAGCTTTCTTT. This translates into CASRGDRDTEAFF.

This sequence joins TRBV5-1 and TRBJ1-1; D gene unclear. Germline V gene sequence: CDR1 SGHRS, CDR2 YFSETQ. V was trimmed by 3 bases and J by 5 bases, leaving 14 bases between them. CDR3 size: 14 residues. Here the CDR3 DNA reads TGCGCCAGCAGCTCTTTTAGCGGGAAGACTGAAGCTTTCTTT. This translates into CASSSFSGKTEAFF.

V usage is TRBV10-2 and J usage is TRBJ2-5; D is perhaps TRBD2 (5 bases). V gave up 4 bases and J gave up 0 bases, with 9 bases separating them. This CDR3 comprises 14 residues. Germline CDR1 reads WSHSY; CDR2 reads SAAADI. CDR3 bases: TGCGCCAGCAGTGTTTTGCGGGACCAAGAGACCCAGTACTTC. It specifies CASSVLRDQETQYF.

The chain is built from TRBV5-6 and TRBJ2-1; D may be TRBD1 (5 bases). Trimming shortened V by 3 bases and J by 0 bases, and 7 bases separated the two germline ends. Germline CDR1 SGHDT, CDR2 YYEEEE. This CDR3 contains 14 residues. CDR3 residues: CASSSDSSYNEQFF. CDR3 DNA sequence: TGTGCCAGCAGCTCAGACAGCTCCTACAATGAGCAGTTCTTC.

There are a few counts of this clonotype. V usage is TRBV9 and J usage is TRBJ2-3; 8 positions match TRBD2. CDR1 is SGDLS, CDR2 YYNGEE, per germline. The CDR3 length is 16 residues. The trim removed 0 bases at V and 4 bases at J, leaving 7 bases unmatched. CDR3 sequence reads: CASSVAGGGRPDTQYF. In nucleotides, the CDR3 is TGTGCCAGCAGCGTAGCGGGCGGGGGGCGACCAGATACGCAGTATTTT.

For the CDR3, the DNA is TGTGCCAGCCGGGCAATGGGCGAGCAGTACTTC. This sequence encodes CASRAMGEQYF. The V call is TRBV12-3 or TRBV12-4, the J call TRBJ2-7; D uncertain. There are 11 residues in the CDR3. The V gene lost 8 bases and the J gene lost 6 bases, with 11 bases spanning the gap.

This clonotype has more than one count but fewer than ten. This rearrangement joins TRBV5-1 to TRBJ1-2; TRBD1 is a possible D gene (6 bases). The CDR3 runs 14 residues. V lost 1 base, J lost 3 bases, and 10 bases lay in between. Germline values: CDR1 SGHRS, CDR2 YFSETQ. CDR3 loop: CASSLSPGDYGYTF. The CDR3 bases are TGCGCCAGCAGCTTGTCCCCAGGGGACTATGGCTACACCTTC.